This T cell receptor (beta chain) appears in the sequencing data of a study of T cells in Graves' hyperthyroidism and ophthalmopathy. The CDR3 sequence is 14 residues long. In germline, CDR1 is DFQATT, CDR2 SNEGSKA (reference sequence). V lost 5 bases, J lost 1 base, and 6 bases stayed unmatched. TCR beta CDR3 regions were amplified from RNA. Researchers ran a first-round RT-PCR on the TCR CDR3 using the HTBI primer set. TCRdb passed the multiplex PCR reads through MiXCR, listing each CDR3 protein once. The sample carries over 400,000 distinct CDR3 sequences, approximately 14% recorded once. This clonotype was picked up many times.

The rearrangement uses TRBV20-1 and TRBJ1-1; 8 positions match TRBD1. The clonotype comes from a man aged 18 to 30 with Graves' ophthalmopathy. The sequenced sample consisted of blood. The CDR3 is CSARPGTGNTEAFF. The CDR3 bases are TGCAGTGCTCGTCCCGGGACAGGGAACACTGAAGCTTTCTTT.